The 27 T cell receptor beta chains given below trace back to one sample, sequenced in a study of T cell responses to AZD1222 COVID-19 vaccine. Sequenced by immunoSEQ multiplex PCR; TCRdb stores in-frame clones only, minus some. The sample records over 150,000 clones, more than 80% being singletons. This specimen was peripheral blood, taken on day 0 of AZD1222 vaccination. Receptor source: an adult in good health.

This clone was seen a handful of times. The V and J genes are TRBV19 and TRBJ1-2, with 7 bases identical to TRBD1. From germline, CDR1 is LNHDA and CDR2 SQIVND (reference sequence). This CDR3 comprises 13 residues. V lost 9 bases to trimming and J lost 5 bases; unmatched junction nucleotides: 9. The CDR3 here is CASQGGEKYGYTF. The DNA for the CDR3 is TGTGCCAGCCAGGGGGGGGAAAAATATGGCTACACCTTC.

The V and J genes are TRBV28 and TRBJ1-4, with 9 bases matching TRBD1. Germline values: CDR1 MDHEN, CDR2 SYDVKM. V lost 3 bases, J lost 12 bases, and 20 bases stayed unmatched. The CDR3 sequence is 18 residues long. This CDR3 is CASSFIGRDRASSLELFF. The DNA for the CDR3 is TGTGCCAGCAGTTTCATCGGGCGGGACAGGGCATCGAGTCTTGAACTGTTTTTT.

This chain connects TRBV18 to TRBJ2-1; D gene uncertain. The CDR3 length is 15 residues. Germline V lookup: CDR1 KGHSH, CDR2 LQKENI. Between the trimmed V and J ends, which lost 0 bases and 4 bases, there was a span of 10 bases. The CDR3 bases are TGTGCCAGCTCACCACCCACGACTCTTTACAATGAGCAGTTCTTC. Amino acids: CASSPPTTLYNEQFF.

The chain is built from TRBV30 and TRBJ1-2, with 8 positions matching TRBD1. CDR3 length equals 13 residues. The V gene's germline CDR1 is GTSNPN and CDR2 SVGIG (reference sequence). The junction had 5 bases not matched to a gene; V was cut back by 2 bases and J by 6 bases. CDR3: CAWSRRGLDGYTF. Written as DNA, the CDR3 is TGTGCCTGGAGTCGCAGGGGGCTTGATGGCTACACCTTC.

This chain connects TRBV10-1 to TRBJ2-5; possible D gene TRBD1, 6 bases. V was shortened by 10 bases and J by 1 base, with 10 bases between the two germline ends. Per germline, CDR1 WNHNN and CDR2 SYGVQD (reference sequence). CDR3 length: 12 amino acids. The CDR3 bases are TGCGCCACCGGGGACACCCAAGAGACCCAGTACTTC. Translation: CATGDTQETQYF.

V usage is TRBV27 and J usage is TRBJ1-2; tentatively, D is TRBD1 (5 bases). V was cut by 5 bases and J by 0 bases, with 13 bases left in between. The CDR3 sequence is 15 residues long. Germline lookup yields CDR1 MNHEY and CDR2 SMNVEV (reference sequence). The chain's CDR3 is CASSGGGQANYGYTF. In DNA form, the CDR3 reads TGTGCCAGCAGTGGGGGGGGTCAGGCTAACTATGGCTACACCTTC.

CDR3 sequence reads: CASGFDSSSYNEQFF. The CDR3, as DNA: TGTGCCAGCGGGTTCGACTCAAGCTCCTACAATGAGCAGTTCTTC. The rearrangement links TRBV5-5 to TRBJ2-1; D remains unclear. The germline CDR1 and CDR2 sequences are SGHKS and YYEKEE (reference sequence). The CDR3 extends over 15 amino acids. V lost 7 bases and J 0 bases, leaving 14 bases between the germline ends.

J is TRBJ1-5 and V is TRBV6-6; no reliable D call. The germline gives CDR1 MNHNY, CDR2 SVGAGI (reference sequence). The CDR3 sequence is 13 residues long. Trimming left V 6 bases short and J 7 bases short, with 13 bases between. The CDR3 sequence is CASREAVGQPQHF. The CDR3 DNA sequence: TGTGCCAGCAGGGAGGCGGTAGGGCAGCCCCAGCATTTT.

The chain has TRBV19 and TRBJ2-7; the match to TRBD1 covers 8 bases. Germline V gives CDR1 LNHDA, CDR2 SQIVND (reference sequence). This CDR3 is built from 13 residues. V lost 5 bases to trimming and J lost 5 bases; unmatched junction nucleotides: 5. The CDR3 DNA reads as TGTGCCAGTAGTCTGACAGGGGTCGACGAGCAGTACTTC. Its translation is CASSLTGVDEQYF.

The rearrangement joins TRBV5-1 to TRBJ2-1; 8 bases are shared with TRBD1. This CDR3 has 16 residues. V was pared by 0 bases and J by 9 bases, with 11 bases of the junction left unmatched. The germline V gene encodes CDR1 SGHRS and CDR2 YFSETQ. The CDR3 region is CASSLAEVVGQGEQFF. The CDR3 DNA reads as TGCGCCAGCAGCTTGGCCGAAGTGGTTGGACAGGGTGAGCAGTTCTTC.

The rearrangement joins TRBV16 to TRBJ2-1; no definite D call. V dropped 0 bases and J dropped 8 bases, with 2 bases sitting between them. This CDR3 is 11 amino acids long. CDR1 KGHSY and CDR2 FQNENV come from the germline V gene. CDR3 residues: CASSQSYEQFF. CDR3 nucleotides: TGTGCCAGCAGCCAATCCTATGAGCAGTTCTTC.

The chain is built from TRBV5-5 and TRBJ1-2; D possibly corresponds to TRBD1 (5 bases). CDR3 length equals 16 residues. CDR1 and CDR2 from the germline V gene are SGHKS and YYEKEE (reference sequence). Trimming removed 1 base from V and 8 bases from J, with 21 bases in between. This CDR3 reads CASSLWETAGGDGYTF. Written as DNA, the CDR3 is TGTGCCAGCAGCTTGTGGGAGACCGCTGGGGGTGACGGCTACACCTTC.

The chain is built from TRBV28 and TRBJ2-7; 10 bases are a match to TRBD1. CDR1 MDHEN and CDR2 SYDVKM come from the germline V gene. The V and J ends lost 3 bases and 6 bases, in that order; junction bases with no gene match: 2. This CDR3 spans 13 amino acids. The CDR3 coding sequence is TGTGCCAGCAGTTTTGACAGGGGGCCCGAGCAGTACTTC. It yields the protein CASSFDRGPEQYF. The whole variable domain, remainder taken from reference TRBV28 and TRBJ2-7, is DVKVTQSSRYLVKRTGEKVFLECVQDMDHENMFWYRQDPGLGLRLIYFSYDVKMKEKGDIPEGYSVSREKKERFSLILESASTNQTSMYLCASSFDRGPEQYFGPGTRLTVT.

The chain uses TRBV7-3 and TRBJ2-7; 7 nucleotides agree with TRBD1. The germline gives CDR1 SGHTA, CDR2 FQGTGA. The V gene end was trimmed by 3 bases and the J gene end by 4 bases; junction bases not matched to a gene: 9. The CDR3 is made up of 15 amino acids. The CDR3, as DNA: TGTGCCAGCAGCTTGGGCGACAGGGCGCTATACGAGCAGTACTTC. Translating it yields CASSLGDRALYEQYF.

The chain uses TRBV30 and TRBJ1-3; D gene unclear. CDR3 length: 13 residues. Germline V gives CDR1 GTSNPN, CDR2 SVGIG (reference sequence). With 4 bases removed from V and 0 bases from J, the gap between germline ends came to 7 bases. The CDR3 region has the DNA TGTGCCTGGACGCTAAACTCTGGAAACACCATATATTTT. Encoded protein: CAWTLNSGNTIYF.

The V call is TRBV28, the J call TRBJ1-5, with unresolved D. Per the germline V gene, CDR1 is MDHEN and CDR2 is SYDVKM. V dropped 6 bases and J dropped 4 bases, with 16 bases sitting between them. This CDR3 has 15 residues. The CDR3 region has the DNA TGTGCCAGCAGCCATAGCCGGGGAGGAAATCAGCCCCAGCATTTT. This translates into CASSHSRGGNQPQHF.

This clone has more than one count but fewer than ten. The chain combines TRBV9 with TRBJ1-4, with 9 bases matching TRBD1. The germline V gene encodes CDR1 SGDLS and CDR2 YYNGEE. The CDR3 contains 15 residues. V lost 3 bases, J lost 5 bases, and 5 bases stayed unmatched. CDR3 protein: CASSAGTGINEKLFF. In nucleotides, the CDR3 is TGTGCCAGCAGCGCCGGGACAGGGATCAATGAAAAACTGTTTTTT.

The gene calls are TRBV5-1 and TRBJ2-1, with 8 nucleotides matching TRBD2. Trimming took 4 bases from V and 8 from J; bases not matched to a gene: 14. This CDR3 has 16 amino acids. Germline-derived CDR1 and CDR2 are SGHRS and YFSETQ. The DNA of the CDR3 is TGCGCCAGCAGCAAGAGGCGTAGCGGGACTGGCGATGAGCAGTTCTTC. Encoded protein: CASSKRRSGTGDEQFF.

The CDR3 spells CASSQGQGVYGNTIYF. The CDR3, as DNA: TGTGCCAGCAGCCAAGGACAGGGGGTTTATGGAAACACCATATATTTT. This chain links TRBV3-1 (or the pseudogene TRBV3-2) with TRBJ1-3; 9 bases agree with TRBD1. There are 16 residues in the CDR3. Germline CDR1 and CDR2: LGHDT and YNNKEL (reference sequence). Trimming cost V 1 base and J 3 bases; bases outside gene matches: 4.

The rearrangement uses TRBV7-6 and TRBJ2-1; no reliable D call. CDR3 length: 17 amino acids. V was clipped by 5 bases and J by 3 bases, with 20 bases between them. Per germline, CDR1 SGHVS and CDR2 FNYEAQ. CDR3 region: CASSALNPDALYNEQFF. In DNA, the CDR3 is TGTGCCAGCAGCGCCCTTAACCCCGATGCACTCTACAATGAGCAGTTCTTC.

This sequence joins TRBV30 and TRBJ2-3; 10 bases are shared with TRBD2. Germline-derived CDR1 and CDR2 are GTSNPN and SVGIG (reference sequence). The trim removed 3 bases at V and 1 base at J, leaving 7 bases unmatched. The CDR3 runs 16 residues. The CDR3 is CAWRGSGTSGTDTQYF. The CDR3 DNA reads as TGTGCCTGGAGGGGCTCCGGGACTAGCGGCACAGATACGCAGTATTTT.

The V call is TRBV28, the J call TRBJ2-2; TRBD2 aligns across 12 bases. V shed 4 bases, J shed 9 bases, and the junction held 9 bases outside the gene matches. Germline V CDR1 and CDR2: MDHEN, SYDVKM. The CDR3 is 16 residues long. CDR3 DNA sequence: TGTGCCAGCAGTTCACCTAGCGGGAGGGCCGTGTGGGAGCTGTTTTTT. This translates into CASSSPSGRAVWELFF.

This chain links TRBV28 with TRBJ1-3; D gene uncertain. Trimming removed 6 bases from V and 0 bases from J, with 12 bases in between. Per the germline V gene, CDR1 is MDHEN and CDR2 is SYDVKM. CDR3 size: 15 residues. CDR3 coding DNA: TGTGCCAGCAGCCGTCCCCACTTCTCTGGAAACACCATATATTTT. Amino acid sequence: CASSRPHFSGNTIYF.

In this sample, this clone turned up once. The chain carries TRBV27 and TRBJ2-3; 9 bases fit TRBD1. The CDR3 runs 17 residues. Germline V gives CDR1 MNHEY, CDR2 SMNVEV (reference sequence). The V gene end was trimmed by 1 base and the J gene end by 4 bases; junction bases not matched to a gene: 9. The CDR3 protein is CASSLLNRGREADTQYF. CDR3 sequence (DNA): TGTGCCAGCAGTTTATTGAACAGGGGGCGCGAAGCAGATACGCAGTATTTT.

In DNA form, the CDR3 reads TGTGCCAGCAGCACCCAGGACAGCCCCCTGACTTTC. Its protein is CASSTQDSPLTF. The genes are TRBV9 and TRBJ2-6, with TRBD1 as a possible D gene (6 bases). With 4 bases removed from V and 15 bases from J, the gap between germline ends came to 14 bases. Germline V lookup: CDR1 SGDLS, CDR2 YYNGEE. This CDR3 is built from 12 residues.

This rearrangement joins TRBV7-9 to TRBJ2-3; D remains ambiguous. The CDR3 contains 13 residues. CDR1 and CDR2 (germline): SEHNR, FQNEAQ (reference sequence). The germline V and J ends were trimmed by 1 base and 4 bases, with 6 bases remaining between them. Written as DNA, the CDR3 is TGTGCCAGCAGCTTAGTAGGTTCAGATACGCAGTATTTT. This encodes CASSLVGSDTQYF.

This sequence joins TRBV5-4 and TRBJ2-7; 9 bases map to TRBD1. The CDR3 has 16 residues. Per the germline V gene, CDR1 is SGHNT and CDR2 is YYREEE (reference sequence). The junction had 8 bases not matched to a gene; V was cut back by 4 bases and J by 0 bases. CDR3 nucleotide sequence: TGTGCCAGCAGCCTTGGGGGGGACAGGGTCTCCTACGAGCAGTACTTC. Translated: CASSLGGDRVSYEQYF.